This record looks at one T cell receptor beta chain sequence and its context. This table comes from immunoSEQ multiplex PCR, and its TCRdb copy is limited to in-frame clones, with some not included. This table holds some 50,000 clones, around 87% found once. The ends were cut back, 1 base at V and 2 bases at J, with 9 bases in the middle. CDR1 is SEHNR, CDR2 FQNEAQ, per germline (reference sequence). The CDR3 sequence is 14 residues long. This sample was taken from a study of OX40 agonist ivuxolimab in advanced cancers. Overall study: Three patients showed partial responses: one hepatocellular carcinoma and two cutaneous melanoma cases.

The V gene is TRBV7-9, the J gene TRBJ2-7; D possibly matches TRBD1 or TRBD2 (5 bases each). The sample consisted of CD4+ or CD8+ T cells sorted from blood, taken in a trial of the OX40 agonist ivuxolimab. This sequence was found in an adult with an advanced solid tumor such as melanoma, head and neck, liver or kidney cancer. The CDR3 region is CASSLGGNPYEQYF. Written as DNA, the CDR3 is TGTGCCAGCAGCTTAGGGGGGAATCCCTACGAGCAGTACTTC.